Below, 26 T cell receptor beta chains from the same sample are listed, as sequenced in a study of cytomegalovirus exposure and HLA in healthy donors. The study ran its PCR with 60 Vbeta and 13 Jbeta primers. The method was immunoSEQ multiplex PCR; TCRdb's version includes in-frame clones alone and lacks a portion of them. This table holds under 200,000 clones, over 70% found once. The sequencing sample was made of PBMCs. These receptors were taken from a man aged 30-40 years in good health and CMV-seronegative.

The V gene is TRBV25-1, the J gene TRBJ2-4; 9 bases map to TRBD1. Per the germline V gene, CDR1 is MGHDK and CDR2 is SYGVNS. Trimming cost V 2 bases and J 8 bases; bases outside gene matches: 7. CDR3 size: 15 residues. This CDR3 reads CASSEPGQGGHIQYF. CDR3 coding DNA: TGTGCCAGCAGTGAACCGGGACAGGGTGGGCACATTCAGTACTTC.

The chain employs TRBV19 and TRBJ1-4, with D possibly TRBD1 on 5 matching bases. Germline assignment: CDR1 LNHDA and CDR2 SQIVND (reference sequence). The V end lost 5 bases, the J end lost 6 bases, and 13 bases lay between the germline ends. The CDR3 length is 14 residues. Here the CDR3 reads CASSVGTADEKLFF. DNA for the CDR3: TGTGCCAGTAGTGTCGGGACTGCCGATGAAAAACTGTTTTTT.

This chain uses TRBV2 with TRBJ2-7, with a weak D call TRBD1 (5 bases). CDR1 and CDR2 from the germline V gene are SNHLY and FYNNEI. The CDR3 is made up of 12 amino acids. Trimming shortened V by 6 bases and J by 0 bases, and 6 bases separated the two germline ends. The CDR3 coding sequence is TGTGCCAGCAGAGGGGCCTCCTACGAGCAGTACTTC. This sequence encodes CASRGASYEQYF.

CDR3 nucleotide sequence: TGTGCCACCAGCAGCCCCGGGTACAATCAGCCCCAGCATTTT. Its protein is CATSSPGYNQPQHF. This chain links TRBV15 with TRBJ1-5; D unresolved. Per germline, CDR1 LNHNV and CDR2 YYDKDF (reference sequence). The V and J ends lost 3 bases and 3 bases respectively, with 9 bases between them. This CDR3 comprises 14 residues.

The genes are TRBV27 and TRBJ1-5; no clear D gene. Looked up from germline, CDR1 is MNHEY and CDR2 is SMNVEV (reference sequence). Trimming took off 6 bases at V and 2 bases at J, with 23 bases between the two ends. The CDR3 contains 18 residues. CDR3 residues: CASSRKPPGAVGNQPQHF. The CDR3 nucleotides read TGTGCCAGCAGCCGAAAACCTCCGGGAGCCGTGGGCAATCAGCCCCAGCATTTT.

This clone has only a few counts. CDR3 nucleotide sequence: TGTGCCTGGACCGCAGGAAATTTTTCACCCCTCCACTTT. Protein product: CAWTAGNFSPLHF. The chain joins TRBV30 to TRBJ1-6; D remains unclear. V was trimmed by 4 bases and J by 9 bases, leaving 13 bases between them. Germline V CDR1 and CDR2: GTSNPN, SVGIG (reference sequence). CDR3 size: 13 residues.

The chain joins TRBV30 to TRBJ2-5, with D perhaps matching TRBD2 (6 bases). The germline V gene has CDR1 GTSNPN and CDR2 SVGIG (reference sequence). Trimming cost V 3 bases and J 1 base, with 12 bases left between them. This CDR3 is 14 amino acids long. The CDR3 is CAWSAGQVQETQYF. CDR3 DNA sequence: TGTGCCTGGAGCGCGGGGCAGGTCCAAGAGACCCAGTACTTC.

This chain uses TRBV28 with TRBJ1-1, with D unclear. CDR3 size: 12 residues. Germline-derived CDR1 and CDR2 are MDHEN and SYDVKM. Trimming cost V 5 bases and J 1 base, with 5 bases left between them. The CDR3 spells CASSQWNTEAFF. CDR3 bases: TGTGCCAGCAGTCAGTGGAACACTGAAGCTTTCTTT.

V usage is TRBV27 and J usage is TRBJ2-3; D is undetermined. The CDR3 extends over 11 amino acids. The V gene lost 3 bases and the J gene lost 5 bases, with 3 bases spanning the gap. Germline V gives CDR1 MNHEY, CDR2 SMNVEV (reference sequence). The DNA of the CDR3 is TGTGCCAGCAGTTTTCAAGATACGCAGTATTTT. Translated: CASSFQDTQYF.

This chain links TRBV5-1 with TRBJ2-3, with D tentatively TRBD2 (7 bases). The V gene's germline CDR1 is SGHRS and CDR2 YFSETQ. CDR3 size: 14 residues. The DNA for the CDR3 is TGCGCGACCAATTCGGGGGGCGCGGGAGATACGCAGTATTTT. It encodes CATNSGGAGDTQYF.

V is TRBV9 and J is TRBJ2-1; tentatively, D is TRBD1 (6 bases). Between the trimmed V and J ends, which lost 4 bases and 9 bases, there was a span of 14 bases. Germline CDR1 is SGDLS and CDR2 is YYNGEE. This CDR3 region has 13 residues. CDR3 protein: CASSLRGLGEQFF. For the CDR3, the DNA is TGTGCCAGCAGCTTAAGGGGGTTGGGTGAGCAGTTCTTC. The variable domain in full, completed from reference TRBV9 and TRBJ2-1, reads DSGVTQTPKHLITATGQRVTLRCSPRSGDLSVYWYQQSLDQGLQFLIQYYNGEERAKGNILERFSAQQFPDLHSELNLSSLELGDSALYFCASSLRGLGEQFFGPGTRLTVL.

This clone was counted once. The chain combines TRBV27 with TRBJ2-3; 8 bases line up with TRBD2. The CDR3 is 16 residues long. Trimming took 3 bases from V and 5 from J; bases not matched to a gene: 10. Germline-derived CDR1 and CDR2 are MNHEY and SMNVEV (reference sequence). For the CDR3, the DNA is TGTGCCAGCAGTTTTCGACTAGCGCCTGGGGAAGATACGCAGTATTTT. It codes for CASSFRLAPGEDTQYF.

The CDR3 DNA sequence: TGTGCCAGCAGCTTAGCAGGGGGGGGACCAAGAGAGACCCAGTACTTC. Translated: CASSLAGGGPRETQYF. This chain joins TRBV7-9 and TRBJ2-5, with TRBD2 as a possible D gene (7 bases). Germline CDR1 and CDR2: SEHNR and FQNEAQ (reference sequence). The V end was cut by 0 bases, the J end by 4 bases, with 15 bases between. The CDR3 length is 16 residues.

This clone was found a few times. This chain uses TRBV5-6 with TRBJ1-3; 7 nucleotides agree with TRBD1. The CDR3 has 15 amino acids. Germline V lookup: CDR1 SGHDT, CDR2 YYEEEE. Trimming took 0 bases from V and 8 from J; bases not matched to a gene: 8. DNA of the CDR3: TGTGCCAGCAGCTTGGGCCCAGACAGGGAACACACCATATATTTT. It encodes CASSLGPDREHTIYF.

The chain links TRBV9 to TRBJ2-2, with a possible D match to TRBD2 (5 bases). Trimming left V 2 bases short and J 0 bases short, with 8 bases between. The CDR3 is made up of 15 amino acids. CDR1 is SGDLS, CDR2 YYNGEE, per germline. In DNA form, the CDR3 reads TGTGCCAGCAGCGTGGACGGGGCGAACACCGGGGAGCTGTTTTTT. Protein sequence: CASSVDGANTGELFF.

The chain recombines TRBV27 with TRBJ1-2; D perhaps matches TRBD1 (6 bases). This CDR3 contains 15 residues. The V end lost 5 bases, the J end lost 0 bases, and 13 bases lay between the germline ends. Germline CDR1 MNHEY, CDR2 SMNVEV (reference sequence). The CDR3 DNA follows: TGTGCCAGCAGTCCCCTACAGGGAGCTAACTATGGCTACACCTTC. This codes for CASSPLQGANYGYTF.

The V call is TRBV7-2, the J call TRBJ2-7; 8 nucleotides align to TRBD1. Germline CDR1 and CDR2: SGHTA and FQGNSA. The ends lost 4 bases at V and 2 bases at J; junction bases unmatched: 4. This CDR3 is built from 14 residues. CDR3 in amino acids: CASSSRTGTYEQYF. The CDR3 bases are TGTGCCAGCAGCTCCCGGACAGGGACCTACGAGCAGTACTTC. The variable domain in full, completed from reference TRBV7-2 and TRBJ2-7, reads GAGVSQSPSNKVTEKGKDVELRCDPISGHTALYWYRQSLGQGLEFLIYFQGNSAPDKSGLPSDRFSAERTGGSVSTLTIQRTQQEDSAVYLCASSSRTGTYEQYFGPGTRLTVT.

The chain couples TRBV28 to TRBJ2-7, with D possibly TRBD2 on 5 matching bases. The CDR3 covers 13 residues. V was clipped by 10 bases and J by 5 bases, with 18 bases between them. CDR1 and CDR2 (germline): MDHEN, SYDVKM. CDR3 DNA sequence: TGTGCCACCGAAAGAGGGCCACTCGACGAGCAGTACTTC. Translating it yields CATERGPLDEQYF.

This clone was counted a few times. V usage is TRBV7-2 and J usage is TRBJ2-6; D gene ambiguous. Germline V gene data show CDR1 as SGHTA and CDR2 as FQGNSA. V lost 3 bases to trimming and J lost 0 bases, with 3 bases between them. CDR3 length: 14 residues. The CDR3 sequence: CASSFSSGANVLTF. Here the CDR3 DNA reads TGTGCCAGCAGCTTCAGCTCTGGGGCCAACGTCCTGACTTTC.

The chain combines TRBV18 with TRBJ1-1; D is uncertain. Per germline, CDR1 KGHSH and CDR2 LQKENI. CDR3 size: 15 residues. V was clipped by 4 bases and J by 8 bases, with 20 bases between them. CDR3 DNA sequence: TGTGCCAGCTCACGCGGACCGGGAAAGTTGACGGAAGCTTTCTTT. It codes for CASSRGPGKLTEAFF.

This rearrangement joins TRBV11-2 to TRBJ1-5, with D perhaps matching TRBD1 (5 bases). Trimming shortened V by 1 base and J by 7 bases, and 11 bases separated the two germline ends. The CDR3 has 14 amino acids. Germline V gives CDR1 SGHAT, CDR2 FQNNGV. The DNA of the CDR3 is TGTGCCAGCAGCTTAGGAGTAGGGGCCCAGCCCCAGCATTTT. It specifies CASSLGVGAQPQHF.

The genes are TRBV2 and TRBJ2-2; 7 nucleotides line up with TRBD1. Losses at the gene ends were 11 bases for V and 1 base for J; bases not matched to a gene: 7. There are 14 residues in the CDR3. Germline CDR1 is SNHLY and CDR2 is FYNNEI. The CDR3 loop reads CAGSRTGNTGELFF. The CDR3 bases are TGTGCCGGATCACGGACAGGGAACACCGGGGAGCTGTTTTTT.

In the case of this clone: At one of its ends the junction is not consistent with the germline gene, which may arise from a read error. This rearrangement joins TRBV7-9 to TRBJ1-2; 7 bases align to TRBD1. Looked up from germline, CDR1 is SEHNR and CDR2 is FQNEAQ (reference sequence). CDR3 length: 14 amino acids. The CDR3 bases are TGTTCCAGCAGCTCACAGGGGATTCCTTATGGCTACACCTTC. Amino acids: CSSSSQGIPYGYTF.

This clone was seen a handful of times. V gene TRBV7-9 combines with J gene TRBJ2-7; 9 bases align to TRBD1. The trim removed 6 bases at V and 3 bases at J, leaving 6 bases unmatched. The CDR3 covers 14 residues. In germline, CDR1 is SEHNR, CDR2 FQNEAQ (reference sequence). Here the CDR3 DNA reads TGTGCCAGCAGACCTGGACAGGGGAACTACGAGCAGTACTTC. Translating it yields CASRPGQGNYEQYF.

The rearrangement joins TRBV6-8 to TRBJ1-2; D gene unclear. The CDR3 spans 15 residues. Per the germline V gene, CDR1 is MNHGY and CDR2 is SAAAGT. The V end was cut by 6 bases, the J end by 4 bases, with 18 bases between. The CDR3 coding sequence is TGTGCCAGCAGACGTACTAGTCGAACACCCTATGGCTACACCTTC. It encodes CASRRTSRTPYGYTF.

V usage is TRBV7-9 and J usage is TRBJ2-5, with 9 bases matching TRBD1. Germline V gene data show CDR1 as SEHNR and CDR2 as FQNEAQ (reference sequence). The CDR3 runs 17 residues. J was trimmed by 7 bases and V by 5 bases; bases with no gene match: 17. The CDR3 DNA reads as TGTGCCAGCAGCCCCGACCAGGGACAGGGTGCGGTGTGGACCCAGTACTTC. This sequence encodes CASSPDQGQGAVWTQYF.